This TCR beta chain came from a study of shared clonotypes between healthy human individuals (dated by TCRdb to 2018 to 2021). Notes on the research overall: The cohort included three men and a couple of women between 18 and 49 years of age. Each donor's leukapheresis produced roughly between roughly 0.85 and 9 billion PBMCs. To increase sequencing depth and limit assay-specific biases, different laboratories used diverse techniques to prepare libraries and sequence TCR repertoires. To estimate repertoire size and how much clonotype sharing occurs between individuals, the study deeply sequenced the blood TCR repertoires of roughly 5 healthy adults. For each donor, three plates each were used for CD4 naive and CD4 memory, two plates were used for CD8 naive, and one plate was used for CD8 memory. Summary of the overall study and its limitations: Only blood was sampled, and tissue TCR repertoires likely differ from those in blood. Naive subsets generally had larger estimated clonotype richness than memory subsets did. Sharing across four donors was observed for around 4.8% of naive CD4, about 3.2% of naive CD8, roughly 2.3% of memory CD4, and about 0.4% of memory CD8 clonotypes. Even with the large sequencing depth, rarefaction of the sorted-subset datasets indicated that sequencing was incomplete. The small number of donors limited the genetic and exposure-history diversity represented. Clonotypes shared by all four sorted-subset donors showed higher generation probabilities than non-shared clonotypes. Pairwise subsampling indicated that sequencing depth was expected to affect the degree of clonotype sharing among donors.

Healthy HIV-negative adults with no recently reported acute infections or vaccinations were included as donors. Only Caucasian adults living in Nashville, Tennessee, USA were represented among the donors. CD4+ T cells were enriched by magnetic negative selection, after which naive cells were positively selected on CD45RA and the negative fraction was taken as the memory subset. Blood was obtained by leukapheresis, after which PBMCs were separated by Ficoll-Histopaque density gradient centrifugation and cryopreserved in liquid nitrogen vapor phase. Analytical flow cytometry was used to check the purity and quantity of every magnetically sorted T cell population. Each sorted fraction had its genomic DNA isolated and then quantified by UV absorbance on a Nanodrop 2000c. Spanning cysteine to phenylalanine, the CDR3 consists of 15 amino acids. This entry keeps only the CDR3 DNA: 45 bases, framed from base 1. CDR1 and CDR2 are read off the germline V gene (reference sequence) as LNHNV and YYDKDF. A distance of 13 bases separates the germline ends of V and J, which lose 0 bases and 7 bases respectively.

Using the deep immunoSEQ assay, multiplex PCR amplified TCR CDR3 regions from genomic DNA. Extracted genomic DNA from each cell subset was distributed evenly across all wells of several immunoSEQ 96-well plates, and each plate was treated as a replicate. Each replicate PCR for sorted subsets received approximately 220 ng genomic DNA, equal to 28,000 or so T cell genomes. Purified libraries were quantified with a Qubit 3.0 fluorometer, sized on a Bioanalyzer 2100, and re-quantified with the KAPA Library Quantification kit. Every immunoSEQ 96-well plate was sequenced on a separate single-read 150-cycle Illumina NextSeq 550 flow cell. Per the original workflow: Because only junctional sequences without quality scores were contained in the immunoSEQ output, filtering matching that applied to full-length reads could not be performed. To assign V/J genes and CDR3, sequences were annotated using PyIR, a Python wrapper for IgBLAST v1.9, with IMGT germline references. Any read was removed if the V/J assignment was weak (E-value above 1e-6), the CDR3 was missing, or the read contained stop codons, out-of-frame junctions, or ambiguous translated residues. V3J clonotypes were defined as sequences sharing the same inferred V gene, J gene, and CDR3 amino acid sequence. To compute the percentage overlap between repertoires, the number of shared unique clonotypes was divided by the size of the smaller repertoire. Three approaches were used to assess repertoire richness: RTK rarefaction, the Chao1 estimator, and Recon v2.1 estimates of unobserved clonotypes. For all TCRbeta clonotypes obtained by the gDNA method from a few donors, generation probabilities were computed with OLGA. Sourced from immuneACCESS, this table was stored by TCRdb with only in-frame sequences that have V and J called. A share of the clones is absent; for the studies checked, an unresolved V gene accounts for under half, and the remainder has no known explanation. V and J calls and clone size come straight from that table; D and trimming were deduced from the DNA. The sample table records 1.4 million or so clones; 98% of these occur just once. The ten largest account for 0.36% of the sample.

Turning to this clone: The antigen it recognizes is unknown. One base away there is no much larger clone; base qualities are not given.

The receptor chain draws on TRBV15 and TRBJ1-5, with the D gene call left open. Sequenced: naive CD4+ T cells sorted from blood. The intended sense of this specimen's cell subset or site label: CD45RA+ positively selected. The origin of this receptor is a man in his thirties or forties in good health. The DNA sequence is TGTGCCACCAGCAGAGATCTCAGGACTACCCAGCCCCAGCATTTT. This encodes CATSRDLRTTQPQHF. With the rest looked up from the reference TRBV15 and TRBJ1-5 genes rather than sequenced, the full variable domain is DAMVIQNPRYQVTQFGKPVTLSCSQTLNHNVMYWYQQKSSQAPKLLFHYYDKDFNNEADTPDNFQSRRPNTSFCFLDIRSPGLGDTAMYLCATSRDLRTTQPQHFGDGTRLSIL.